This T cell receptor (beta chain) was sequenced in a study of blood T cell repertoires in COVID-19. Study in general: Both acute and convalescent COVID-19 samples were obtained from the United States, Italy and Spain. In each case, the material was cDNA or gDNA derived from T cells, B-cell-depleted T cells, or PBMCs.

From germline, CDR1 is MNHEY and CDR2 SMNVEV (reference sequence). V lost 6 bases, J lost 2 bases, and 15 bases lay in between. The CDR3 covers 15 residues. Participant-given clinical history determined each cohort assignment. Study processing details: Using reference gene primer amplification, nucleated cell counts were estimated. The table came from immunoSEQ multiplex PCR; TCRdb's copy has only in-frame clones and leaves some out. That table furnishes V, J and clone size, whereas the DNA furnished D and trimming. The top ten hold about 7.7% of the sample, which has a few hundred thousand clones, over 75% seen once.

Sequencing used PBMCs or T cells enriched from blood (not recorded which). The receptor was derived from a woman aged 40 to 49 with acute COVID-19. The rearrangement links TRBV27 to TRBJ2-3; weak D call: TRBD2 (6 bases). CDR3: CASSISGGHTDTQYF. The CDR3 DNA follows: TGTGCCAGCAGCATTAGCGGTGGCCACACAGATACGCAGTATTTT.